This record looks at one T cell receptor (beta chain) sequence and its context. The antigen remains undetermined. Alongside a J-beta primer mix, a sample-barcoded 5' primer served in a second PCR lasting roughly 6 to 11 cycles. At least 3 million CDR3-containing paired-end reads were obtained per sample. Each CDR3 protein is one row after TCRdb ran MiXCR on the 5' RACE reads. The repertoire consists of 1,500,000 or so distinct CDR3 sequences, with approximately 42% occurring once and the leading ten covering under 5%. The sample is drawn from a study of blood T cells in healthy people across ages. General study points: Any conclusive comparison of naive versus antigen-experienced cells was prevented by using unsorted PBMCs. The unknown donor CMV status may have confounded expanded clonotype changes. Long-lived and aged donors differed, with more naive CD4+ cells and higher diversity in the long-lived.

V lost 0 bases and J lost 5, with 6 bases in between. The CDR3 has 13 residues. Germline V CDR1 and CDR2: MNHEY, SVGEGT. What was sequenced was blood. J is TRBJ2-3 and V is TRBV6-2 or TRBV6-3, with D hard to call. This sequence was found in a woman under 30 in good health. The chain's CDR3 is CASSYSGVDTQYF. The CDR3, as DNA: TGTGCCAGCAGTTACTCAGGTGTAGATACGCAGTATTTT.